This T cell receptor (beta chain) derives from a study of vaccination effects on CD4 cells after COVID-19. The table came from immunoSEQ multiplex PCR; TCRdb's copy has only in-frame clones and leaves some out. The sample gives some 69,000 clones, over 70% of which show up once; 1.5% to 1.9% is in the top ten. The CDR3 extends over 15 amino acids. Germline CDR1 is SGHNT and CDR2 is YYREEE (reference sequence). Trimming cost V 4 bases and J 4 bases; bases outside gene matches: 7. Note on this clone: Its target is unknown.

Using viral peptide pools, the ViraFEST assay grew out antigen-specific CD4+ T cells prior to sequencing. CD4+ T cell isolation took place after more than eight days of culture. Participants were given two doses of BNT162b2 or mRNA-1273 vaccine. The chain is built from TRBV5-4 and TRBJ2-7, with 11 positions matching TRBD2. This TCR was recovered from a human donor who received a COVID-19 vaccine. The sequenced sample was CD4+ T cells from PBMCs cultured with HCoV-229E spike peptides, obtained after COVID-19 vaccination. The CDR3 DNA sequence: TGTGCCAGCAGCCATAAGGGACTAGCGGATTACGAGCAGTACGTC. The encoded protein is CASSHKGLADYEQYV.